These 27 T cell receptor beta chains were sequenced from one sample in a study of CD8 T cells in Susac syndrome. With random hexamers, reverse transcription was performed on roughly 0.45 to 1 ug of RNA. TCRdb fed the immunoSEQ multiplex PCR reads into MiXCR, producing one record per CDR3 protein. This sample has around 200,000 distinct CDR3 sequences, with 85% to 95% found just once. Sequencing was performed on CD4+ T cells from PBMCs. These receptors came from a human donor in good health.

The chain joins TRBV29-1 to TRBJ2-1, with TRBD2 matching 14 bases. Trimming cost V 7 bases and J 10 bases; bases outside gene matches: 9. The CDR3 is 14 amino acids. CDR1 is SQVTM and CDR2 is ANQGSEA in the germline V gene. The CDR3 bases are TGCAGCGCGCGACTAGCGGGAGGGTCGGGCGAGCAGTTCTTC. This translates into CSARLAGGSGEQFF.

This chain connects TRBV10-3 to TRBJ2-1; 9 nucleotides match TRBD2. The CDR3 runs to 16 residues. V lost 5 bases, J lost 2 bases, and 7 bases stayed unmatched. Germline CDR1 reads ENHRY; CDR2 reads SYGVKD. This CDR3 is CAISNWASGAYNEQFF. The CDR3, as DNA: TGTGCCATCAGTAACTGGGCTAGCGGGGCCTACAATGAGCAGTTCTTC.

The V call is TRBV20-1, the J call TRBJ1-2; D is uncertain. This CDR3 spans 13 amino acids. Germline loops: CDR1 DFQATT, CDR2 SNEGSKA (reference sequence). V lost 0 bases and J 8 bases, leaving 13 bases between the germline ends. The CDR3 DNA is TGCAGTGCTAGAGAGGTAGCCGGGGTAGGCTACACCTTC. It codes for CSAREVAGVGYTF.

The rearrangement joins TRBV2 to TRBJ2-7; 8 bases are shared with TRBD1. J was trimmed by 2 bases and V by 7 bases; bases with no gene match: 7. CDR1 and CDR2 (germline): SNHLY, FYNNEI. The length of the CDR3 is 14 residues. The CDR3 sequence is CASMQTGATYEQYF. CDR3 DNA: TGTGCCAGCATGCAGACAGGGGCGACCTACGAGCAGTACTTC.

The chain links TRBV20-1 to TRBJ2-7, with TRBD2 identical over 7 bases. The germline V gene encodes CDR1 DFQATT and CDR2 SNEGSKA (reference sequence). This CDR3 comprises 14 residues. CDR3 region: CSALGAGSSYEQYF. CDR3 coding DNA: TGCAGCGCCCTGGGAGCGGGGTCCTCCTACGAGCAGTACTTC.

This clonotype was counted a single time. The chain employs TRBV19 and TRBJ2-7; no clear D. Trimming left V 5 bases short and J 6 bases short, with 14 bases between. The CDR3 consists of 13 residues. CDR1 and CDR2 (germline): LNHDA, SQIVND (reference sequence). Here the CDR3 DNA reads TGTGCCAGTAGTTCCGGACGGCACGTCGAGCAGTACTTC. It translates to CASSSGRHVEQYF.

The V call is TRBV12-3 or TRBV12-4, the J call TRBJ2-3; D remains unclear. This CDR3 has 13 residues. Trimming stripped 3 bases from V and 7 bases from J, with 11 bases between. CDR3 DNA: TGTGCCAGCAGTTTTAGTGACATCTATACGCAGTATTTT. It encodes CASSFSDIYTQYF.

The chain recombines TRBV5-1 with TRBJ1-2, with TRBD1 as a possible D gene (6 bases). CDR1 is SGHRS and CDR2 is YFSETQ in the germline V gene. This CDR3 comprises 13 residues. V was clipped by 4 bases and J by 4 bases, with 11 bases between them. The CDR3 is CASSQGRVYGYTF. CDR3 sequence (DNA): TGCGCCAGCAGCCAGGGGCGAGTCTATGGCTACACCTTC.

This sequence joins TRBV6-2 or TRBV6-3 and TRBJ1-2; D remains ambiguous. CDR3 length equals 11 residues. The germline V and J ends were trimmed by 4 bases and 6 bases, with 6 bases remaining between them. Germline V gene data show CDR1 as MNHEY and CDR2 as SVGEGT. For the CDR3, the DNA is TGTGCCAGCAGTTCGCGGGATGGCTACACCTTC. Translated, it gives CASSSRDGYTF.

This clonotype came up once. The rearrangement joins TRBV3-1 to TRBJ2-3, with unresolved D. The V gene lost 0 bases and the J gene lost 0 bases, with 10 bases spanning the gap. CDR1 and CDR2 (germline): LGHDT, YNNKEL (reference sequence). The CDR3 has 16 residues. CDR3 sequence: CASSQDLARSTDTQYF. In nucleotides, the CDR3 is TGTGCCAGCAGCCAAGATCTGGCTAGAAGCACAGATACGCAGTATTTT.

CDR3 protein: CASILLAVSYNEQFF. The CDR3 DNA reads as TGTGCCAGCATCCTCCTAGCGGTCTCCTACAATGAGCAGTTCTTC. The genes are TRBV2 and TRBJ2-1; 7 positions agree with TRBD2. Germline V gene lookup returns CDR1 SNHLY and CDR2 FYNNEI. The V and J ends lost 7 bases and 0 bases, in that order; junction bases with no gene match: 6. CDR3 length equals 15 residues.

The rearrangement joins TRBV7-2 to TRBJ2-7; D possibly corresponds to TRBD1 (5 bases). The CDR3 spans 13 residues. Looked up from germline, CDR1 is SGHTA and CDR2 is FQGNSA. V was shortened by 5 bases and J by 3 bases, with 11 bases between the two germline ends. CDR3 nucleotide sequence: TGTGCCAGCAGCCGCACAGGCAACTACGAGCAGTACTTC. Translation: CASSRTGNYEQYF.

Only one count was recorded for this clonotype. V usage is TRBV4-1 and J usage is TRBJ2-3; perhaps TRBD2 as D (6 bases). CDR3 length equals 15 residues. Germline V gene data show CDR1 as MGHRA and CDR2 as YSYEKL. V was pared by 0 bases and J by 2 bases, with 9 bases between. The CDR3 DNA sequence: TGCGCCAGCAGCCAAGACAGGGAGGTCACAGATACGCAGTATTTT. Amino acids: CASSQDREVTDTQYF.

The CDR3 DNA sequence: TGCAGTGCTAGAGACCCCCAGGATAGCAATCAGCCCCAGCATTTT. Protein product: CSARDPQDSNQPQHF. The V and J genes are TRBV20-1 and TRBJ1-5, with no clear D. The CDR3 is 15 amino acids. The germline V gene encodes CDR1 DFQATT and CDR2 SNEGSKA (reference sequence). The V end lost 0 bases, the J end lost 0 bases, and 9 bases lay between the germline ends.

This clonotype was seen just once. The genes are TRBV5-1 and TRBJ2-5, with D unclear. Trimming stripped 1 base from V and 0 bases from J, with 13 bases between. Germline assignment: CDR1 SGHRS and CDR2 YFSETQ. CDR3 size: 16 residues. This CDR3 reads CASSLSLGEYQETQYF. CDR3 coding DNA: TGCGCCAGCAGCTTGAGTCTAGGAGAGTACCAAGAGACCCAGTACTTC.

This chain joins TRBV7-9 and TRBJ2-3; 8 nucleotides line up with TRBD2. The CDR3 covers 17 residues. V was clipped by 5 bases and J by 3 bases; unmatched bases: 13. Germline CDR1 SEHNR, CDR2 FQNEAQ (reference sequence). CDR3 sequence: CASSAPRGAGSTDTQYF. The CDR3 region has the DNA TGTGCCAGCAGCGCCCCGCGGGGGGCAGGGTCAACAGATACGCAGTATTTT. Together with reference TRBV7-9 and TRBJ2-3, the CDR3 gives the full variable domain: DTGVSQNPRHKITKRGQNVTFRCDPISEHNRLYWYRQTLGQGPEFLTYFQNEAQLEKSRLLSDRFSAERPKGSFSTLEIQRTEQGDSAMYLCASSAPRGAGSTDTQYFGPGTRLTVL.

CDR3 residues: CASSADNQPQHF. Written as DNA, the CDR3 is TGTGCCAGTAGCGCCGACAATCAGCCCCAGCATTTT. The chain recombines TRBV19 with TRBJ1-5; D is ambiguous. Germline CDR1 LNHDA, CDR2 SQIVND (reference sequence). CDR3 size: 12 residues. V was clipped by 6 bases and J by 3 bases, with 6 bases between them.

The CDR3 sequence: CASSRDPGAAYGYTF. CDR3 nucleotide sequence: TGTGCCAGCAGCCGAGATCCAGGAGCAGCGTATGGCTACACCTTC. V usage is TRBV3-1 and J usage is TRBJ1-2, with D unclear. Between the trimmed V and J ends, which lost 4 bases and 5 bases, there was a span of 17 bases. The CDR3 is 15 amino acids. Germline-derived CDR1 and CDR2 are LGHDT and YNNKEL (reference sequence).

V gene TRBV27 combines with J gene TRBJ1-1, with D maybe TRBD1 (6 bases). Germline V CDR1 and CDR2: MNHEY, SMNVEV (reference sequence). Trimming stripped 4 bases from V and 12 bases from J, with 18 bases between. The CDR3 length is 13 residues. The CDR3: CASSSWDTGHTFF. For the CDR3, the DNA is TGTGCCAGCAGTTCATGGGACACGGGCCATACTTTCTTT.

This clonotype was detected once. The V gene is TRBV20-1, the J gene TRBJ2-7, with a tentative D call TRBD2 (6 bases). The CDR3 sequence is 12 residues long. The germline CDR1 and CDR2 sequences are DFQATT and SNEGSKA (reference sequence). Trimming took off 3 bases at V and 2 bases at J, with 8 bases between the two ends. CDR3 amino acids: CSARTGAYEQYV. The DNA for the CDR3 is TGCAGTGCTAGGACGGGAGCCTACGAGCAGTACGTC.

The CDR3 spells CATSDPWTGKRSNQPQHF. The CDR3 DNA reads as TGTGCCACCAGTGATCCCTGGACAGGGAAGCGGAGCAATCAGCCCCAGCATTTT. The chain links TRBV24-1 to TRBJ1-5, with TRBD1 matching 8 bases. The germline V gene encodes CDR1 KGHDR and CDR2 SFDVKD. Trimming removed 3 bases from V and 1 base from J; junction bases left unmatched: 10. The CDR3 loop spans 18 amino acids.

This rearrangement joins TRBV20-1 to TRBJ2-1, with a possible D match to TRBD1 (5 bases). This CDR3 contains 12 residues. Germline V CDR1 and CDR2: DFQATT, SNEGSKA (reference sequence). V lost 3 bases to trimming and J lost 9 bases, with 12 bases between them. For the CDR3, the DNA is TGCAGTGCTAGTTCTCAGGGCGGTGAGCAGTTCTTC. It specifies CSASSQGGEQFF.

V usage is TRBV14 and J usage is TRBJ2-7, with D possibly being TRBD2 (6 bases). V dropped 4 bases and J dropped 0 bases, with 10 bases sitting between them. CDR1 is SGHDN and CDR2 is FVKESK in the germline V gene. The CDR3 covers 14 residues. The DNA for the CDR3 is TGTGCCAGCAGCCGCTCGGGACTCTCCTACGAGCAGTACGTC. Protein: CASSRSGLSYEQYV.

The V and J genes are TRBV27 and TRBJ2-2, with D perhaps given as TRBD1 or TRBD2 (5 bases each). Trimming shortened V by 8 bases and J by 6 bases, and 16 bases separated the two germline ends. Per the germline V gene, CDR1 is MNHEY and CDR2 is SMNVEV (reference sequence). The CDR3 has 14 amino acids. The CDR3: CASRWAGRAGELFF. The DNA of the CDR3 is TGTGCCAGCCGGTGGGCAGGGAGAGCCGGGGAGCTGTTTTTT.

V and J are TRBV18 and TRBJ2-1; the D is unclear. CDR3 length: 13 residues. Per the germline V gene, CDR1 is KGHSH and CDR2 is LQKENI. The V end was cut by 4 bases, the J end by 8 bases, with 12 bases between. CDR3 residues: CASSQAGLDEQFF. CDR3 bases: TGTGCCAGCTCACAAGCCGGCTTGGATGAGCAGTTCTTC.

The CDR3 is CASSLVIGPGAQPQHF. CDR3 DNA: TGTGCCAGCAGCTTAGTGATTGGGCCAGGTGCTCAGCCCCAGCATTTT. The V call is TRBV7-2, the J call TRBJ1-5; D is undetermined. The germline gives CDR1 SGHTA, CDR2 FQGNSA. V gave up 1 base and J gave up 6 bases, with 16 bases separating them. The CDR3 is 16 residues long.

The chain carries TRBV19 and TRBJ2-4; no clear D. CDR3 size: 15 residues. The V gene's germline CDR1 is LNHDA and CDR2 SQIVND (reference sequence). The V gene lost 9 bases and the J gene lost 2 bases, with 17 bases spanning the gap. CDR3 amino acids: CASSHETQTKNIQYF. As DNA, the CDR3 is TGTGCCAGCAGTCACGAGACCCAAACCAAAAACATTCAGTACTTC.